What follows describes a single T cell receptor beta chain. Its antigen is currently unknown. These data belong to a study of T cells in Graves' hyperthyroidism and ophthalmopathy. Amplified regions were TCR beta CDR3 sequences from RNA transcripts. The TCR CDR3 was amplified in a first-round RT-PCR using the HTBI primer set. TCRdb ran MiXCR on the multiplex PCR reads and lists one entry per CDR3 protein. This sample yields approximately 590,000 distinct CDR3 sequences, of which roughly 14% are seen a single time; around 6.6% belongs to the top ten. CDR1 and CDR2 from the germline V gene are MNHNS and SASEGT. V was pared by 4 bases and J by 4 bases, with 5 bases between. The CDR3 extends over 11 amino acids. Exclusion followed for patients with uncontrolled infection, other autoimmune disease, pregnancy or lactation. Overall study findings and caveats: A model built on 13 V-J features separated ophthalmopathy from stable hyperthyroidism. For ophthalmopathy, model prediction preceded onset by a median roughly 6.5 months.

Sequences were obtained from blood. The chain combines TRBV6-1 with TRBJ2-7; D remains unclear. The sequence came from a woman younger than 45 with Graves' hyperthyroidism. As DNA, the CDR3 is TGTGCCAGCAGTGTAAGGTACGAGCAGTACTTC. This translates into CASSVRYEQYF.